What follows is one T cell receptor beta chain and its context. There is no known antigen for this receptor. No base-level quality is on record; no much larger clone is a single base apart. For CDR1 and CDR2, the germline V gene lists MNHGY and SVAAGI. There are 15 amino acids in the CDR3, from cysteine to phenylalanine inclusive. Only the CDR3 region is kept as DNA, spanning 45 bases read in frame from base 1. Trimming takes 8 bases from V and 4 bases from J, and the germline ends sit 21 bases apart. The sample is drawn from a study of blood T cell repertoires in COVID-19 (dated by TCRdb to about 2020). Looking at the study overall: The collaborator samples originated in the United States, Italy and Spain and spanned the acute and convalescent phases of COVID-19. The prospective study material was composed of cDNA or gDNA derived from T cells, B-cell-depleted T cells, or PBMCs. Deeply sampled blood TCRbeta repertoires from subjects exposed to, actively infected with, or recovered from COVID-19 were included in the dataset. The samples were drawn from the first 160 participants of the ongoing ImmuneRACE study and from 1,254 subjects provided by 6 global collaborators. The repertoires were made available in a free public database intended to serve as a resource for research on the immune response to SARS-CoV-2. Where available, HLA class I and class II types were taken from metadata supplied by the sample provider and were not determined by assay-based typing. The sample metadata nearly always contained a de-identified subject ID, COVID-19 status, age in years and sex. Overall study results and their limits: Clinical and demographic metadata were provided uncurated, with the amount varying by source and participant.

TCRbeta CDR3 regions were amplified from genomic DNA by means of the immunoSEQ Assay, a bias-controlled multiplex PCR. Per the original workflow: The number of nucleated cells in each sample was estimated from the amplification of reference gene primers within the assay. Sequence reads were collapsed and filtered to measure the absolute abundance of every unique TCRbeta CDR3 rearrangement. Productive Simpson clonality was computed per sample as the square root of Simpson's diversity index over productive rearrangements. TCRdb stores this immuneACCESS table with in-frame sequences only. Part of the clones is absent; in the studies checked, under half of the shortfall reflects unresolved V genes, and no reason is known for the rest. V and J calls and clone size are as listed in that table; D and trimming were resolved from the DNA. The sample table shows around 300,000 clones, and nearly 90% are seen once. Together, the top ten hold approximately 1.5% of the sample.

Participants in the prospective study were aged about 18 to 90 years, lived in 20 to 30 United States geographic areas, and enrolled through a virtual design. Cohort assignment in the prospective study relied on participant-reported clinical history from a screening survey and a study questionnaire. In the prospective study, mobile phlebotomists collected whole blood, serum and a nasopharyngeal or oropharyngeal swab from each participant. Over a roughly two-month period, participants in the prospective study had the option of providing additional blood draws and questionnaires. Before DNA extraction, prospective study blood samples were shipped either frozen or at room temperature.

This sequence was found in a woman between 18 and 30 years old with acute COVID-19. The sample consisted of PBMCs or T cells enriched from blood (not recorded which). This chain joins TRBV6-9 to TRBJ2-7, with the D gene uncertain. In nucleotides, the sequence is TGTGCCAGCCTATTGGAGCGACCGAGAGAGTACGAGCAGTACTTC. Its protein product is CASLLERPREYEQYF.